The source of this T cell receptor (beta chain) is a study of blood T cell repertoires in COVID-19. In its sample, this clone was seen a few times. Assay used: immunoSEQ multiplex PCR; TCRdb lists only in-frame clones, some missing. The sample includes about 150,000 clones, roughly 80% of them seen just once. Germline lookup yields CDR1 SGHDT and CDR2 YYEEEE. The V segment lost 3 bases and the J segment 2 bases; nucleotides outside the gene matches: 6. The CDR3 has 16 amino acids. The receptor was derived from a man aged 50 or older with acute or convalescent COVID-19. The sample was peripheral blood. The chain combines TRBV5-6 with TRBJ2-5; TRBD2 agrees at 11 bases. CDR3 amino acids: CASSSSSGGRQETQYF. The DNA of the CDR3 is TGTGCCAGCAGCTCGTCTAGCGGGGGGCGACAAGAGACCCAGTACTTC.